This T cell receptor (beta chain) was identified in a study of blood T cell repertoires in COVID-19. This clone was counted only a few times. How the authors handled the data: Scientists estimated how many nucleated cells there were by amplifying reference gene primers. The method was immunoSEQ multiplex PCR; TCRdb's version includes in-frame clones alone and lacks a portion of them. That table furnishes V, J and clone size, whereas the DNA furnished D and trimming. This table holds about 180,000 clones, roughly nine tenths found once. V lost 5 bases, J lost 7 bases, and 6 bases stayed unmatched. Germline CDR1 is LNHDA and CDR2 is SQIVND (reference sequence). The CDR3 loop spans 14 amino acids.

Sequenced input: peripheral blood. This sequence originates from a man in his 70s with active or convalescent COVID-19. The V call is TRBV19, the J call TRBJ1-4; TRBD1 agrees at 8 bases. This chain's CDR3 is CASSAQGAPEKLFF. The CDR3 DNA reads as TGTGCCAGTAGTGCCCAGGGGGCCCCTGAAAAACTGTTTTTT. Complete variable domain (other parts from reference TRBV19 and TRBJ1-4): DGGITQSPKYLFRKEGQNVTLSCEQNLNHDAMYWYRQDPGQGLRLIYYSQIVNDFQKGDIAEGYSVSREKKESFPLTVTSAQKNPTAFYLCASSAQGAPEKLFFGSGTQLSVL.